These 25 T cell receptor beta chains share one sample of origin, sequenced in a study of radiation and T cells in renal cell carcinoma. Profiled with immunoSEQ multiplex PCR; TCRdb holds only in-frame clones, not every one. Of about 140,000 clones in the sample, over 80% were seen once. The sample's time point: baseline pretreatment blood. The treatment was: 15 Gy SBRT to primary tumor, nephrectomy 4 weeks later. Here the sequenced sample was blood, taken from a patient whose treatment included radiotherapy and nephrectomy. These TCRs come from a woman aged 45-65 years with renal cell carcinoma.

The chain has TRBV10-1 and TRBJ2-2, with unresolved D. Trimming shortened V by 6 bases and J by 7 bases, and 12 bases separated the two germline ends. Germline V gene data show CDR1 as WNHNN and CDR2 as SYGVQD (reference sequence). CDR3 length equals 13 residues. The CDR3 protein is CASSPMLGGELFF. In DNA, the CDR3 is TGCGCCAGCAGCCCCATGCTGGGCGGGGAGCTGTTTTTT.

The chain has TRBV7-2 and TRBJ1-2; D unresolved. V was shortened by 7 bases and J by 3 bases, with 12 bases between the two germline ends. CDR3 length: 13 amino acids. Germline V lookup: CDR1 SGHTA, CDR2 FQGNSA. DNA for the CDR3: TGTGCCAGCAACGAGGGTTCCTACTATGGCTACACCTTC. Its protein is CASNEGSYYGYTF.

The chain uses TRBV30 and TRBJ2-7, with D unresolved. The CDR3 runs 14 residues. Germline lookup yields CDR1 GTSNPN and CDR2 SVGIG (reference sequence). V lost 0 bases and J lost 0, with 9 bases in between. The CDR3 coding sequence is TGTGCCTGGAGTGTACCTCATCTCTCCTACGAGCAGTACTTC. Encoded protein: CAWSVPHLSYEQYF.

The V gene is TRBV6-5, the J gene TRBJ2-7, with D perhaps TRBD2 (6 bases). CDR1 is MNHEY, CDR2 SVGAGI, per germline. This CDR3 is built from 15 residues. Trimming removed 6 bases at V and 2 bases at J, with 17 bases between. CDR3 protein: CASRIPTGLTYEQYF. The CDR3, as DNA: TGTGCCAGCAGAATACCTACGGGACTCACCTACGAGCAGTACTTC.

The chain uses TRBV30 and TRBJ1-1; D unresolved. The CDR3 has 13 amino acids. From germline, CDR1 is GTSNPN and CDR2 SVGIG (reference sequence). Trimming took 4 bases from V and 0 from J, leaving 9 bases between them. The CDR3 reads CAWIVVLNTEAFF. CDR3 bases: TGTGCCTGGATTGTGGTCTTGAACACTGAAGCTTTCTTT. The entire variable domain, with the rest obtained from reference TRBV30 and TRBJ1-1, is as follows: SQTIHQWPATLVQPVGSPLSLECTVEGTSNPNLYWYRQAAGRGLQLLFYSVGIGQISSEVPQNLSASRPQDRQFILSSKKLLLSDSGFYLCAWIVVLNTEAFFGQGTRLTVV.

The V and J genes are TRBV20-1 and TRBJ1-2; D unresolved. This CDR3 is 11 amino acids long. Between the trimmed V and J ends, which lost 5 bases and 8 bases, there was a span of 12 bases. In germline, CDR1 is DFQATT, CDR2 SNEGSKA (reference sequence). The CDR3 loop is CSAYPDGGYTF. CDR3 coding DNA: TGCAGTGCTTACCCGGACGGGGGCTACACCTTC.

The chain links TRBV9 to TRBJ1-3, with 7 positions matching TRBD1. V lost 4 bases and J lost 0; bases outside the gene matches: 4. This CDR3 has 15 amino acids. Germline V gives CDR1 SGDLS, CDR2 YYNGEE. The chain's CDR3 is CASSRGGTSGNTIYF. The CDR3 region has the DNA TGTGCCAGCAGCCGAGGGGGCACCTCTGGAAACACCATATATTTT. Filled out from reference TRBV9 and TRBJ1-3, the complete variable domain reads DSGVTQTPKHLITATGQRVTLRCSPRSGDLSVYWYQQSLDQGLQFLIQYYNGEERAKGNILERFSAQQFPDLHSELNLSSLELGDSALYFCASSRGGTSGNTIYFGEGSWLTVV.

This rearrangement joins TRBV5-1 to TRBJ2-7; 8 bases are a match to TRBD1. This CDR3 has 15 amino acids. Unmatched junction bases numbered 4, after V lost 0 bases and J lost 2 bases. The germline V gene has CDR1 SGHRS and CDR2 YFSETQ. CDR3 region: CASSLATGVTYEQYF. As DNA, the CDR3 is TGCGCCAGCAGCTTGGCGACAGGGGTCACCTACGAGCAGTACTTC.

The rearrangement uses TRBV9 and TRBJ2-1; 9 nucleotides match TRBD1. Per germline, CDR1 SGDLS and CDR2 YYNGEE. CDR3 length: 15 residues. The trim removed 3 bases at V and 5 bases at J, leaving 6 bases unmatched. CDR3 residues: CASSDRDRANNEQFF. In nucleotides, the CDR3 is TGTGCCAGCAGCGACCGGGACAGGGCGAACAATGAGCAGTTCTTC.

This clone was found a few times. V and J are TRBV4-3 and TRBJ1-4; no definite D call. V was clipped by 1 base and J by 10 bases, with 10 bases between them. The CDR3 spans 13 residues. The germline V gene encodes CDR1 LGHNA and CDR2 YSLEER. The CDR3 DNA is TGCGCCAGCAGCCAAGGGGCAGGTTCAAAACTGTTTTTT. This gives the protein CASSQGAGSKLFF.

The CDR3: CASSLTRAGDIQYF. The CDR3 DNA follows: TGCGCCAGCAGCTTGACGAGGGCGGGAGACATTCAGTACTTC. The V and J genes are TRBV5-1 and TRBJ2-4, with 7 bases matching TRBD2. V lost 1 base, J lost 8 bases, and 6 bases stayed unmatched. This CDR3 has 14 residues. In germline, CDR1 is SGHRS, CDR2 YFSETQ.

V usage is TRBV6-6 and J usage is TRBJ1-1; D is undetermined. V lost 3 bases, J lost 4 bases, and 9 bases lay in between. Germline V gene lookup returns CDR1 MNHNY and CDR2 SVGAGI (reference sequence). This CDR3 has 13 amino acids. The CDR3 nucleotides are TGTGCCAGCAGTTATAGCGGGCTCACTGAAGCTTTCTTT. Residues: CASSYSGLTEAFF.

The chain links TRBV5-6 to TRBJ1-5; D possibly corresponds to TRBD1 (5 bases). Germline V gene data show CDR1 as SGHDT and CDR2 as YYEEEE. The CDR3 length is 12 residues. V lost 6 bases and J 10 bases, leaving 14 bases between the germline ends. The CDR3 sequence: CASTRWGEPQHF. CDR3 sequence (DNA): TGTGCCAGCACCAGATGGGGGGAACCCCAGCATTTT.

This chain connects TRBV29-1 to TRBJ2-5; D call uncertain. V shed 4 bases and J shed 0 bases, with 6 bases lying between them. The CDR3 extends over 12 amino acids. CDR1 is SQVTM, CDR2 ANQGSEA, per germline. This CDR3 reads CSVGRHQETQYF. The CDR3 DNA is TGCAGCGTTGGGCGGCACCAAGAGACCCAGTACTTC.

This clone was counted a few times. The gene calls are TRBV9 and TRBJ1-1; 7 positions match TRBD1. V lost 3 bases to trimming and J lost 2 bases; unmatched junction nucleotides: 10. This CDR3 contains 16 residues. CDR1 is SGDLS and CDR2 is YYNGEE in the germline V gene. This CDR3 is CASSATPEGANTEAFF. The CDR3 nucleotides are TGTGCCAGCAGCGCCACACCGGAGGGGGCCAACACTGAAGCTTTCTTT. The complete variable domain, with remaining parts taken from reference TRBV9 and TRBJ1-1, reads DSGVTQTPKHLITATGQRVTLRCSPRSGDLSVYWYQQSLDQGLQFLIQYYNGEERAKGNILERFSAQQFPDLHSELNLSSLELGDSALYFCASSATPEGANTEAFFGQGTRLTVV.

The CDR3 sequence: CASSSGAANEKLFF. The CDR3 DNA reads TGTGCCAGCAGTTCGGGGGCGGCTAATGAAAAACTGTTTTTT. This sequence joins TRBV27 and TRBJ1-4; D perhaps matches TRBD1 (6 bases). CDR1 is MNHEY, CDR2 SMNVEV, per germline (reference sequence). Trimming pared 4 bases from V and 3 bases from J, leaving 9 bases between. The CDR3 extends over 14 amino acids.

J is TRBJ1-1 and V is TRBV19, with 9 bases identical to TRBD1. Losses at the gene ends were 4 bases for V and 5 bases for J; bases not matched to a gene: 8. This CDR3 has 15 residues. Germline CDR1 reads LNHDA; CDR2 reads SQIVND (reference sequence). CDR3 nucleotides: TGTGCCAGTAGTACGCCGGGACAGGGAAGAACTGAAGCTTTCTTT. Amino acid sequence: CASSTPGQGRTEAFF.

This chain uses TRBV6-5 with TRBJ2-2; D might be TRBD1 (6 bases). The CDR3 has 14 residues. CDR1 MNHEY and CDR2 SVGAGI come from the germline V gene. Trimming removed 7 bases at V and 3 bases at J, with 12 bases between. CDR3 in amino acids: CASIGRGDTGELFF. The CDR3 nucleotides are TGTGCCAGCATTGGCAGGGGCGACACCGGGGAGCTGTTTTTT.

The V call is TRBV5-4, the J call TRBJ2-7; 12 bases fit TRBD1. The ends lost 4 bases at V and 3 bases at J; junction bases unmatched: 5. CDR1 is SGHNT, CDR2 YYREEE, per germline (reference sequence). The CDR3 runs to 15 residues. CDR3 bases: TGTGCCAGCAGCCTAGGGACAGGGGGCGACTACGAGCAGTACTTC. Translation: CASSLGTGGDYEQYF.

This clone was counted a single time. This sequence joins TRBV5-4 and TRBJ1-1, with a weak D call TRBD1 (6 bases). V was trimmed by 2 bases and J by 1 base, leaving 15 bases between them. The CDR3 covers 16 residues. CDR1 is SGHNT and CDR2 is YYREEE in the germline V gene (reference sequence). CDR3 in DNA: TGTGCCAGCAGCTTAGACTCCACCAGGGGGAACACTGAAGCTTTCTTT. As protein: CASSLDSTRGNTEAFF.

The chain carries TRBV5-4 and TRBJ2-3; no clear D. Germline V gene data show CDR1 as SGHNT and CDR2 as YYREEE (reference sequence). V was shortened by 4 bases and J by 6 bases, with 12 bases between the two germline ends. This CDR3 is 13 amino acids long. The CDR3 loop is CASSVYPEDTQYF. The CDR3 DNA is TGTGCCAGCAGCGTATACCCGGAGGATACGCAGTATTTT.

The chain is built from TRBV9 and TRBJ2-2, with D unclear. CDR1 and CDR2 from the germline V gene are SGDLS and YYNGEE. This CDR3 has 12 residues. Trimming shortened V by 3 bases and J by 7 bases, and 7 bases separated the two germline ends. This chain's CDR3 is CASSERRGELFF. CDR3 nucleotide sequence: TGTGCCAGCAGCGAGCGTCGCGGGGAGCTGTTTTTT.

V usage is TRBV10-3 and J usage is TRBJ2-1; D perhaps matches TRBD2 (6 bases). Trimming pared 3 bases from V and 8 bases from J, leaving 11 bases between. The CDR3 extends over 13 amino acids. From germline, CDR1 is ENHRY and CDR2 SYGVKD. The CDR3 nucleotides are TGTGCCATCAGTGATGCACCGGGGGATGAGCAGTTCTTC. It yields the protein CAISDAPGDEQFF.

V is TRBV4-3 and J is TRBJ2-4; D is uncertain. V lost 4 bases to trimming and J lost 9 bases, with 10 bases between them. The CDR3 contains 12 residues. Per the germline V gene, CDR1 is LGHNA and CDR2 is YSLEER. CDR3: CASSPINSIQYF. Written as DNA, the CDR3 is TGCGCCAGCAGCCCAATTAATAGCATTCAGTACTTC.

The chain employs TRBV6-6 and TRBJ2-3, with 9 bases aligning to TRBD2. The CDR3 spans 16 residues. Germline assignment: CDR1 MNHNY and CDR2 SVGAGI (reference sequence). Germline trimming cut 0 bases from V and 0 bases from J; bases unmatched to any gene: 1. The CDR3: CASSYSRGGSTDTQYF. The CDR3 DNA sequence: TGTGCCAGCAGTTACTCGCGGGGGGGGAGCACAGATACGCAGTATTTT.